The T cell receptor beta chain described here comes from a study of T cell repertoires in cytomegalovirus infection. About the study: CMV infection and matching HLA type were both indicated by public TCR beta signatures.

In its sample, this clonotype was seen many times. TCRdb reanalysed the reads using MiXCR and keeps one entry per CDR3 protein. Counted here are about 180,000 distinct CDR3 sequences, around an eighth occurring once; the ten biggest clones make up more than 20%. The germline V gene encodes CDR1 SGHNT and CDR2 YYREEE (reference sequence). This CDR3 comprises 16 residues. Trimming removed 4 bases from V and 2 bases from J; junction bases left unmatched: 5. Material for sequencing was PBMCs. This clonotype was sampled from a human donor in good health (CMV status not recorded). Some clones in this sample may be carry-over from other donors' samples. The V call is TRBV5-4, the J call TRBJ2-3; 12 bases are shared with TRBD2. For the CDR3, the DNA is TGTGCCAGCAGCCTACGGACTAGCGGGAACACAGATACGCAGTATTTT. It codes for CASSLRTSGNTDTQYF.